This T cell receptor (beta chain) derives from a study of T cell responses to AZD1222 COVID-19 vaccine. Concerning this clone: The antigen is not known.

The length of the CDR3 is 12 residues. Per germline, CDR1 SGHDN and CDR2 FVKESK. Trimming stripped 6 bases from V and 4 bases from J, with 9 bases between. General study results and limits: Breadth and depth of Spike-specific TCRs rose after two AZD1222 doses. With dominance at 160-218 and 743-854, vaccine-associated CD4 TCRs spanned spike. The sample set comprised mostly white British donors with more females, and clonal diversity was possibly underestimated.

Data came from immunoSEQ multiplex PCR; TCRdb stores just in-frame clones and leaves some out. Among 90,000 to 150,000 clones listed, about 89% were seen once. The J gene is TRBJ1-2, the V gene TRBV14; D is ambiguous. The sequence came from an adult in good health. The sample here was peripheral blood, taken on day 0 of AZD1222 vaccination. CDR3 in amino acids: CASSTSPYGYTF. CDR3 sequence (DNA): TGTGCCAGCAGTACCAGCCCCTATGGCTACACCTTC.